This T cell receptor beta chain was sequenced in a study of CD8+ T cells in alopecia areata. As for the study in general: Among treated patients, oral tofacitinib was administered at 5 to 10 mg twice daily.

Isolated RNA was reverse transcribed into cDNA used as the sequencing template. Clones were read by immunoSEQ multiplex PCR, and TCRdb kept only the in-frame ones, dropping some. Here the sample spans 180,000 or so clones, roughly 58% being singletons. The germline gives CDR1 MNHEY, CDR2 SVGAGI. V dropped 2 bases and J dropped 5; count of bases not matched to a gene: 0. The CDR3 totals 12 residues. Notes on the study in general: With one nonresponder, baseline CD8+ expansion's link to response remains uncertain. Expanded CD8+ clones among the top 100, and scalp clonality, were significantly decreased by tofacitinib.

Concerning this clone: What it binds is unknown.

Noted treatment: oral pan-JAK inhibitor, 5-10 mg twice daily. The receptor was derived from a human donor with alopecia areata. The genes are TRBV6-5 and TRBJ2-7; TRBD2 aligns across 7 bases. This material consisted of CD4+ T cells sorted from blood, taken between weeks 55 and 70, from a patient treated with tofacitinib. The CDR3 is CASSYAGDEQYF. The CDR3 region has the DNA TGTGCCAGCAGTTACGCGGGGGACGAGCAGTACTTC.